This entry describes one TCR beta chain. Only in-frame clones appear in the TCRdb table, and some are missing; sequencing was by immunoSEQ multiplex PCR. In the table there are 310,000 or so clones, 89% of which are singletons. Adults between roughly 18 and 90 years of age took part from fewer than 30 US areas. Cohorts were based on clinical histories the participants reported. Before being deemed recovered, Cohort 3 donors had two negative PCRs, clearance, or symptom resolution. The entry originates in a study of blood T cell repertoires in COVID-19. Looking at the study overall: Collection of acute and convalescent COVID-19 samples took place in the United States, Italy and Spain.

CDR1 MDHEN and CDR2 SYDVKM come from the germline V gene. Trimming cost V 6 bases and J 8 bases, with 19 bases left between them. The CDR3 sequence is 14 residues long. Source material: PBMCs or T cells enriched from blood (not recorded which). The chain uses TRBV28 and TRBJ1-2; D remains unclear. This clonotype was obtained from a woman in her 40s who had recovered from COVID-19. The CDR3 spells CASRSSGNRAGYTF. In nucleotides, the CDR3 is TGTGCCAGCAGGTCTTCCGGGAATCGGGCCGGCTACACCTTC.